Shown below are 26 T cell receptor beta chains from a single sample sequenced in a study of blood T cell repertoires in COVID-19. The assay was immunoSEQ multiplex PCR, and TCRdb's table has in-frame clones only and misses some. The repertoire holds 60,000 to 85,000 clones, with roughly 90% as singletons. The sequencing sample was made of peripheral blood. These receptors came from a man aged 40-50 years with COVID-19, enrolled during active disease.

The rearrangement joins TRBV6-5 to TRBJ1-2; the D gene is possibly TRBD1 (6 bases). V was clipped by 1 base and J by 6 bases, with 9 bases between them. Germline V gives CDR1 MNHEY, CDR2 SVGAGI. This CDR3 region has 13 residues. CDR3 residues: CASSYLGADGYTF. Written as DNA, the CDR3 is TGTGCCAGCAGTTACTTGGGGGCCGATGGCTACACCTTC.

The V gene is TRBV5-4, the J gene TRBJ2-1, with 7 positions matching TRBD2. From germline, CDR1 is SGHNT and CDR2 YYREEE (reference sequence). CDR3 size: 13 residues. The J segment lost 8 bases and the V segment lost 2 bases, leaving 4 bases of the junction unmatched. The CDR3 reads CASSFDRGDEQFF. The CDR3 coding sequence is TGTGCCAGCAGCTTTGATCGGGGGGATGAGCAGTTCTTC.

The CDR3 DNA is TGTGCCAGCAGTAGGACTAGCGGGGGGCCGGGTGAGCAGTTCTTC. Its translation: CASSRTSGGPGEQFF. The chain links TRBV2 to TRBJ2-1; TRBD2 aligns across 14 bases. The CDR3 length is 15 residues. J gave up 9 bases and V 5 bases, and 6 bases lay outside the gene matches. The germline V gene encodes CDR1 SNHLY and CDR2 FYNNEI.

The gene calls are TRBV19 and TRBJ2-1; TRBD1 matches at 9 bases. The CDR3 has 16 amino acids. The V gene end was trimmed by 5 bases and the J gene end by 4 bases; junction bases not matched to a gene: 9. Germline V gene sequence: CDR1 LNHDA, CDR2 SQIVND (reference sequence). CDR3: CASSLPTGTGYNEQFF. The CDR3 DNA reads as TGTGCCAGTAGTCTTCCAACCGGGACAGGGTACAATGAGCAGTTCTTC.

The genes are TRBV11-3 and TRBJ2-7, with a tentative D call TRBD1 (5 bases). The CDR3 consists of 13 residues. Germline V gives CDR1 SGHNT, CDR2 YENEEA. V was shortened by 1 base and J by 6 bases, with 10 bases between the two germline ends. The CDR3 DNA follows: TGTGCCAGCAGCTTAGGGCCAGGGTCCGAGCAGTACTTC. Translated: CASSLGPGSEQYF.

V usage is TRBV30 and J usage is TRBJ1-1; 10 positions match TRBD1. The junction had 9 bases not matched to a gene; V was cut back by 7 bases and J by 7 bases. The V gene's germline CDR1 is GTSNPN and CDR2 SVGIG (reference sequence). The CDR3 spans 13 residues. DNA for the CDR3: TGTGCCTTACCCAAGGGACAGGGGAGTGAAGCTTTCTTT. Its protein product is CALPKGQGSEAFF.

The chain carries TRBV5-4 and TRBJ1-1; no firm D call. Germline V CDR1 and CDR2: SGHNT, YYREEE (reference sequence). V was shortened by 4 bases and J by 1 base, with 8 bases between the two germline ends. The CDR3 is made up of 13 amino acids. The CDR3 DNA reads as TGTGCCAGCAGCGGAACAGAGAACACTGAAGCTTTCTTT. Translating it yields CASSGTENTEAFF.

The chain employs TRBV5-1 and TRBJ2-1, with unresolved D. The CDR3 covers 13 residues. V lost 0 bases, J lost 4 bases, and 5 bases lay in between. Germline V gene sequence: CDR1 SGHRS, CDR2 YFSETQ. As DNA, the CDR3 is TGCGCCAGCAGCTTGGCCTTTTACAATGAGCAGTTCTTC. Its translation: CASSLAFYNEQFF.

J is TRBJ2-1 and V is TRBV5-1, with D possibly being TRBD1 (6 bases). V was trimmed by 3 bases and J by 4 bases, leaving 8 bases between them. This CDR3 spans 13 amino acids. CDR1 is SGHRS, CDR2 YFSETQ, per germline. The CDR3 DNA is TGCGCCAGCAGCTCGGGACAATACAATGAGCAGTTCTTC. It is translated as CASSSGQYNEQFF.

This chain links TRBV5-8 with TRBJ1-5; 7 bases line up with TRBD1. Trimming cost V 3 bases and J 6 bases; bases outside gene matches: 12. Germline lookup yields CDR1 SGHTS and CDR2 YDEGEE. The CDR3 runs 16 residues. DNA for the CDR3: TGTGCCAGCAGCTCCTCCCCGGGACAGCTCCTTCAGCCCCAGCATTTT. It is translated as CASSSSPGQLLQPQHF.

V and J are TRBV30 and TRBJ1-2, with TRBD1 as a possible D gene (6 bases). The V end lost 4 bases, the J end lost 8 bases, and 17 bases lay between the germline ends. The germline V gene encodes CDR1 GTSNPN and CDR2 SVGIG (reference sequence). This CDR3 contains 13 residues. CDR3 sequence reads: CAWNLLTGQGYTF. The CDR3 DNA sequence: TGTGCCTGGAATCTCCTCACAGGGCAAGGCTACACCTTC.

This sequence joins TRBV9 and TRBJ2-5, with 8 bases identical to TRBD2. Germline V gene lookup returns CDR1 SGDLS and CDR2 YYNGEE. Germline trimming cut 4 bases from V and 2 bases from J; bases unmatched to any gene: 10. CDR3 size: 16 residues. The DNA for the CDR3 is TGTGCCAGCAGCATCCGGGGTAGCGGGGTACAAGAGACCCAGTACTTC. Its translation is CASSIRGSGVQETQYF.

The J gene is TRBJ2-3, the V gene TRBV9; 10 bases are a match to TRBD2. V dropped 3 bases and J dropped 1; count of bases not matched to a gene: 8. Germline-derived CDR1 and CDR2 are SGDLS and YYNGEE. The CDR3 has 17 residues. The CDR3 nucleotides read TGTGCCAGCAGCGCCTCCACCGGGACTAGCGGCACAGATACGCAGTATTTT. Protein: CASSASTGTSGTDTQYF.

The genes are TRBV6-5 and TRBJ2-2; D might be TRBD2 (7 bases). The CDR3 spans 15 residues. Between the trimmed V and J ends, which lost 7 bases and 5 bases, there was a span of 17 bases. Germline V gene sequence: CDR1 MNHEY, CDR2 SVGAGI. The CDR3 region is CASKSGGRLTGELFF. In DNA, the CDR3 is TGTGCCAGCAAGTCCGGGGGGCGCTTAACCGGGGAGCTGTTTTTT.

The chain uses TRBV3-1 (or the pseudogene TRBV3-2) and TRBJ1-3; weak D call: TRBD1 (5 bases). The V gene's germline CDR1 is LGHDT and CDR2 YNNKEL (reference sequence). V lost 4 bases and J 0 bases, leaving 10 bases between the germline ends. This CDR3 is 15 amino acids long. The CDR3 is CASSPGLLSGNTIYF. The CDR3 DNA follows: TGTGCCAGCAGCCCGGGACTTCTCTCTGGAAACACCATATATTTT.

V and J are TRBV30 and TRBJ1-1; D gene unclear. CDR3 length: 13 residues. Looked up from germline, CDR1 is GTSNPN and CDR2 is SVGIG (reference sequence). Trimming removed 0 bases at V and 3 bases at J, with 8 bases between. The CDR3 sequence: CAWSVRGYTEAFF. DNA of the CDR3: TGTGCCTGGAGTGTAAGAGGGTACACTGAAGCTTTCTTT.

This rearrangement joins TRBV23-1 to TRBJ1-5; D is undetermined. TRBV23-1 is an ORF; its function is uncertain. V gave up 0 bases and J gave up 0 bases, with 9 bases separating them. The length of the CDR3 is 16 residues. The CDR3, as DNA: TGCGCCAGCAGTCAATCCCCAGAATATAGCAATCAGCCCCAGCATTTT. Translation: CASSQSPEYSNQPQHF.

This clone was found a few times. The V and J genes are TRBV30 and TRBJ2-2; tentatively, D is TRBD1 (5 bases). In germline, CDR1 is GTSNPN, CDR2 SVGIG (reference sequence). The ends were cut back, 8 bases at V and 0 bases at J, with 16 bases in the middle. The CDR3 covers 15 residues. CDR3 region: CAQNPDSTNTGELFF. The CDR3 DNA is TGTGCCCAAAACCCCGACAGCACGAACACCGGGGAGCTGTTTTTT.

The chain uses TRBV9 and TRBJ2-2; D may be TRBD1 (6 bases). Germline CDR1 is SGDLS and CDR2 is YYNGEE. The CDR3 has 16 residues. V was pared by 5 bases and J by 2 bases, with 16 bases between. The CDR3, as DNA: TGTGCCAGCAGTAAGACCGGGACAACAAACACCGGGGAGCTGTTTTTT. Its translation is CASSKTGTTNTGELFF.

The genes are TRBV7-2 and TRBJ2-7, with D maybe TRBD1 (7 bases). The germline CDR1 and CDR2 sequences are SGHTA and FQGNSA. This CDR3 contains 15 residues. The ends were cut back, 3 bases at V and 2 bases at J, with 14 bases in the middle. The CDR3 reads CASSFGTAGTYEQYF. In DNA, the CDR3 is TGTGCCAGCAGCTTTGGGACAGCGGGTACCTACGAGCAGTACTTC. Filled out from reference TRBV7-2 and TRBJ2-7, the complete variable domain reads GAGVSQSPSNKVTEKGKDVELRCDPISGHTALYWYRQSLGQGLEFLIYFQGNSAPDKSGLPSDRFSAERTGGSVSTLTIQRTQQEDSAVYLCASSFGTAGTYEQYFGPGTRLTVT.

V usage is TRBV11-2 and J usage is TRBJ1-2; TRBD1 aligns across 8 bases. V shed 5 bases, J shed 2 bases, and the junction held 7 bases outside the gene matches. The CDR3 totals 15 residues. Germline values: CDR1 SGHAT, CDR2 FQNNGV. This CDR3 is CASSTPDRGNYGYTF. The CDR3 bases are TGTGCCAGCAGCACCCCAGACAGGGGAAACTATGGCTACACCTTC. Full variable domain (remainder filled in from reference TRBV11-2 and TRBJ1-2): EAGVAQSPRYKIIEKRQSVAFWCNPISGHATLYWYQQILGQGPKLLIQFQNNGVVDDSQLPKDRFSAERLKGVDSTLKIQPAKLEDSAVYLCASSTPDRGNYGYTFGSGTRLTVV.

The chain is built from TRBV7-3 and TRBJ1-3; 11 nucleotides line up with TRBD1. Losses at the gene ends were 4 bases for V and 12 bases for J; bases not matched to a gene: 2. Germline V gene sequence: CDR1 SGHTA, CDR2 FQGTGA. The CDR3 runs 12 residues. CDR3 sequence (DNA): TGTGCCAGCAGCTCGGGACAGGGGGTCATATATTTT. Protein: CASSSGQGVIYF.

This clone was observed a few times. The CDR3: CASSERLAGGPSTDTQYF. The DNA for the CDR3 is TGTGCCAGCAGTGAACGACTAGCGGGGGGGCCTAGCACAGATACGCAGTATTTT. The chain carries TRBV6-4 and TRBJ2-3, with 14 bases identical to TRBD2. Germline loops: CDR1 MRHNA, CDR2 SNTAGT. CDR3 length: 18 residues. V lost 3 bases and J lost 0; bases outside the gene matches: 5.

The V call is TRBV27, the J call TRBJ2-1; 9 bases are a match to TRBD1. This CDR3 is 15 amino acids long. Germline V gives CDR1 MNHEY, CDR2 SMNVEV (reference sequence). With V trimmed by 4 bases and J by 7 bases, 8 bases remained unmatched. CDR3 region: CASSSPGQGHNEQFF. The CDR3 coding sequence is TGTGCCAGCAGTTCCCCGGGACAGGGCCATAATGAGCAGTTCTTC.

The chain is built from TRBV10-1 and TRBJ2-1; 7 bases map to TRBD1. CDR1 and CDR2 from the germline V gene are WNHNN and SYGVQD (reference sequence). The CDR3 is 13 residues long. Unmatched junction bases numbered 6, after V lost 4 bases and J lost 9 bases. CDR3 residues: CASSVGTASEQFF. Here the CDR3 DNA reads TGCGCCAGCAGTGTGGGGACAGCTAGTGAGCAGTTCTTC.

The table lists this clone with a few counts. The CDR3 reads CASSTSVDTEAFF. Written as DNA, the CDR3 is TGTGCCAGCTCTACCAGTGTGGACACTGAAGCTTTCTTT. This chain links TRBV18 with TRBJ1-1; unclear D gene. The CDR3 is made up of 13 amino acids. Germline CDR1 is KGHSH and CDR2 is LQKENI. The V gene lost 6 bases and the J gene lost 3 bases, with 11 bases spanning the gap.